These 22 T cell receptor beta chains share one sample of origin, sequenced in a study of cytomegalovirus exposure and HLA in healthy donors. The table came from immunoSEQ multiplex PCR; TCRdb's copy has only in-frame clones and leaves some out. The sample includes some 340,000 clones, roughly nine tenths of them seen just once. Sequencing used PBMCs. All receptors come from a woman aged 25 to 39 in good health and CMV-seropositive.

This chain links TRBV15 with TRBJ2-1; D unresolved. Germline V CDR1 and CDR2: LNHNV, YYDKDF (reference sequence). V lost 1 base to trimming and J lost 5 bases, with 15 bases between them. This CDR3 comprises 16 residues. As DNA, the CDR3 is TGTGCCACCAGCAGAGCCCCCCTTGGGGTGGACAATGAGCAGTTCTTC. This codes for CATSRAPLGVDNEQFF.

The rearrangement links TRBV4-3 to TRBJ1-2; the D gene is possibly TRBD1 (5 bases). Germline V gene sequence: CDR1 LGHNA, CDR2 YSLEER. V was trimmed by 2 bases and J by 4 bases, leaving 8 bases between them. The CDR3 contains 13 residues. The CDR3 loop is CASSQQGGYGYTF. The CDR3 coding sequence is TGCGCCAGCAGCCAACAGGGCGGCTATGGCTACACCTTC.

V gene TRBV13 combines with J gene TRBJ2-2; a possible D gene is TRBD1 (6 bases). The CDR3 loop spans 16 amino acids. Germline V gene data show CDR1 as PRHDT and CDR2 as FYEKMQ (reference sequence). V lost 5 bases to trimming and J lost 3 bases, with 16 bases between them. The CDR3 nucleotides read TGTGCCAGCAGCCCGACAGGCTGGTTGGACACCGGGGAGCTGTTTTTT. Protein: CASSPTGWLDTGELFF.

The CDR3 nucleotides are TGTGCCAGCAGTTCCGAGCGGGACAACTATGGCTACACCTTC. Amino acid sequence: CASSSERDNYGYTF. This chain joins TRBV27 and TRBJ1-2, with D tentatively TRBD1 (5 bases). This CDR3 comprises 14 residues. Trimming removed 4 bases from V and 2 bases from J, with 11 bases in between. Germline CDR1 MNHEY, CDR2 SMNVEV (reference sequence).

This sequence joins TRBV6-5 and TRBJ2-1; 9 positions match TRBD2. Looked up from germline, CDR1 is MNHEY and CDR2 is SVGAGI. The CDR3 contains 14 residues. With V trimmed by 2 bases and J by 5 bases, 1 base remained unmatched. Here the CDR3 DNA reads TGTGCCAGCAGTTACAAGCGGGGGGACAATGAGCAGTTCTTC. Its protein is CASSYKRGDNEQFF.

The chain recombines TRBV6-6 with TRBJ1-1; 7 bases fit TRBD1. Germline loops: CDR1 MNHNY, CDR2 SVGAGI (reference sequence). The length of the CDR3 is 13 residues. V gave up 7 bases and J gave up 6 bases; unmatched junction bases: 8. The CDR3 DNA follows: TGTGCCAGCACCAAATTGGGGACAGCTGAAGCTTTCTTT. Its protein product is CASTKLGTAEAFF.

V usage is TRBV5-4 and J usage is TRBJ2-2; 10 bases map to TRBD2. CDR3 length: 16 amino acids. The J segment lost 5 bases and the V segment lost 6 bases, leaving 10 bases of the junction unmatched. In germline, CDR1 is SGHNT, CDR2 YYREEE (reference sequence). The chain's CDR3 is CASTPSGRAWTGELFF. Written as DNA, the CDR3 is TGTGCCAGCACCCCCAGCGGGAGGGCCTGGACCGGGGAGCTGTTTTTT.

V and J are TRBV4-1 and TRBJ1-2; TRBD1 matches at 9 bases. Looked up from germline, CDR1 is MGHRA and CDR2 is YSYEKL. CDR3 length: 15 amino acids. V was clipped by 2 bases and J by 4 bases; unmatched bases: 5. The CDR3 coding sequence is TGCGCCAGCAGCCAAACACAGGGGGCGGTCTATGGCTACACCTTC. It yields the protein CASSQTQGAVYGYTF.

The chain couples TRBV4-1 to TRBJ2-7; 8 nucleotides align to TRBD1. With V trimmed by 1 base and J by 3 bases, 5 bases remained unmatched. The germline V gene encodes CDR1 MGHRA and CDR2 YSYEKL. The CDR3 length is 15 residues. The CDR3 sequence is CASSQGTGGNYEQYF. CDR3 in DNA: TGCGCCAGCAGCCAAGGTACAGGGGGTAACTACGAGCAGTACTTC.

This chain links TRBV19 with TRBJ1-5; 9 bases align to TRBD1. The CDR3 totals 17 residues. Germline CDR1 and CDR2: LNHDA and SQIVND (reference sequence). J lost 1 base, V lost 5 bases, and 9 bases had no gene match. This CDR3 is CASSVQQGAGSNQPQHF. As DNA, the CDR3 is TGTGCCAGTAGTGTCCAACAGGGGGCGGGAAGCAATCAGCCCCAGCATTTT.

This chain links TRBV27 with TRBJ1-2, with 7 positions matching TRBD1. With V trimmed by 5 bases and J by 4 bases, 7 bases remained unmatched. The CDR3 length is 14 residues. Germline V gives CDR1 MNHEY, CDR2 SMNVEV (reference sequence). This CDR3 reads CASSVGGWSYGYTF. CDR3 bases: TGTGCCAGCAGTGTAGGGGGCTGGAGCTATGGCTACACCTTC.

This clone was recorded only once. The CDR3 protein is CASSPRTGRTEQYF. DNA for the CDR3: TGTGCCAGCAGCCCTAGGACAGGGAGAACCGAGCAGTACTTC. The genes are TRBV4-2 and TRBJ2-7, with TRBD1 matching over 8 bases. The CDR3 runs to 14 residues. Germline CDR1 LGHNA, CDR2 YNFKEQ. The ends lost 4 bases at V and 6 bases at J; junction bases unmatched: 8.

CDR3: CASSEQGRTSTDTQYF. DNA for the CDR3: TGTGCCAGCAGTGAACAGGGCAGGACAAGCACAGATACGCAGTATTTT. The chain combines TRBV2 with TRBJ2-3; D possibly corresponds to TRBD1 (5 bases). The CDR3 sequence is 16 residues long. Looked up from germline, CDR1 is SNHLY and CDR2 is FYNNEI. V lost 2 bases and J 0 bases, leaving 12 bases between the germline ends.

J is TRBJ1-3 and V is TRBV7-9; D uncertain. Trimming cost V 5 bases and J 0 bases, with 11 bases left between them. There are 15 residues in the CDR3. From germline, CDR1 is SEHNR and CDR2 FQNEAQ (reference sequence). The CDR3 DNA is TGTGCCAGCAGCCTCCAACAAGCCTCTGGAAACACCATATATTTT. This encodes CASSLQQASGNTIYF.

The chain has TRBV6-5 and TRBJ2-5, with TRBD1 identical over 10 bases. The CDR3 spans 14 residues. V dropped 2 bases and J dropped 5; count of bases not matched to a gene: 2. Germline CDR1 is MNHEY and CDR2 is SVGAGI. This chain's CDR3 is CASSYGTGVETQYF. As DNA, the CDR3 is TGTGCCAGCAGTTACGGGACAGGGGTGGAGACCCAGTACTTC.

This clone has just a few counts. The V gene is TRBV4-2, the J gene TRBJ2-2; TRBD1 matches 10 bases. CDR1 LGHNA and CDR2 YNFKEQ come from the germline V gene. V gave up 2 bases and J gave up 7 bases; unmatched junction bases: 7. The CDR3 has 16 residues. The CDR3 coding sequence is TGTGCCAGCAGCCAACGGGGACAGGGGACTCGCGGGGAGCTGTTTTTT. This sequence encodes CASSQRGQGTRGELFF.

CDR3: CASSDYGQGRSNYGYTF. The CDR3 DNA follows: TGTGCCAGCAGTGACTATGGACAGGGAAGGTCTAACTATGGCTACACCTTC. This sequence joins TRBV25-1 and TRBJ1-2; 8 nucleotides align to TRBD1. The CDR3 extends over 17 amino acids. The V segment lost 3 bases and the J segment 0 bases; nucleotides outside the gene matches: 9. CDR1 is MGHDK, CDR2 SYGVNS, per germline.

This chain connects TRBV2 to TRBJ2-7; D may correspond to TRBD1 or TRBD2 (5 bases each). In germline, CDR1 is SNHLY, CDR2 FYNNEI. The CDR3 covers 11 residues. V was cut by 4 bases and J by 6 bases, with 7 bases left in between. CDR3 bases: TGTGCCAGCAGTGGGGGGTCCGAGCAGTACTTC. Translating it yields CASSGGSEQYF.

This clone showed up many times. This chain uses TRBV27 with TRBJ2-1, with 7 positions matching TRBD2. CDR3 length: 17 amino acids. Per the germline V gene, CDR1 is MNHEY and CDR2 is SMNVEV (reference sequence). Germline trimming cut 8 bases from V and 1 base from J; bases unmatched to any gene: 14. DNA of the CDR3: TGTGCCAGCTTTATAAGATCTCCTAGCGGTTCCTACAATGAGCAGTTCTTC. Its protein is CASFIRSPSGSYNEQFF.

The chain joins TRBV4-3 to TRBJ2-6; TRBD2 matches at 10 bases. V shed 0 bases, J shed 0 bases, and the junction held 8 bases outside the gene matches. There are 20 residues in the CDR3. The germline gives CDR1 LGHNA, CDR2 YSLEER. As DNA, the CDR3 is TGCGCCAGCAGCCAAGATCTAACACTAGCGGGAATCTCTGGGGCCAACGTCCTGACTTTC. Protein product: CASSQDLTLAGISGANVLTF.

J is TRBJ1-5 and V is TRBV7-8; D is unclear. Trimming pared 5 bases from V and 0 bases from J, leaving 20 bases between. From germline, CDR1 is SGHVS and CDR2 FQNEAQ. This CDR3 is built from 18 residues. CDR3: CASSPQKVEPLSNQPQHF. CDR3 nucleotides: TGTGCCAGCAGCCCCCAAAAGGTGGAACCCCTTAGCAATCAGCCCCAGCATTTT.

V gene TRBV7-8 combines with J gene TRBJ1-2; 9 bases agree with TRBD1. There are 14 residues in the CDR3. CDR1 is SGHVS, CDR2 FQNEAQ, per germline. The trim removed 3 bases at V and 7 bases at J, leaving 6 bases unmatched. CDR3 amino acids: CASSFIRGQGGYTF. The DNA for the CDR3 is TGTGCCAGCAGCTTCATCCGGGGACAGGGTGGCTACACCTTC.